This T cell receptor (beta chain) was retrieved from a study of blood T cell repertoires in COVID-19. For the study at large: The United States, Italy and Spain were the sources of the acute and convalescent COVID-19 samples. Sources were T cells, B-cell-depleted T cells, or PBMCs; the material itself was cDNA or gDNA.

The V gene end was trimmed by 6 bases and the J gene end by 3 bases; junction bases not matched to a gene: 3. In germline, CDR1 is SNHLY, CDR2 FYNNEI. This CDR3 comprises 14 residues. Sequenced by immunoSEQ multiplex PCR; TCRdb stores in-frame clones only, minus some. This table holds about 100,000 clones, roughly 92% found once. The receptor was isolated from a man aged 45-60 years with active COVID-19. The sequencing input was peripheral blood. The chain employs TRBV2 and TRBJ2-5; 11 bases agree with TRBD2. The CDR3 bases are TGTGCCAGCAGGGGACTAGCGGTAAAAGAGACCCAGTACTTC. Protein product: CASRGLAVKETQYF.